This T cell receptor (beta chain) appears in the sequencing data of a study of siplizumab effects on memory and regulatory T cells (dated by TCRdb to between 2018 and 2021). About the study as a whole: The study looked at the effect of siplizumab, an anti-CD2 antibody, on alloreactive T-cell subsets in allogeneic mixed lymphocyte reactions made from human PBMCs.

Notes on this clone: Its specific antigen is unknown. The record has no base qualities; no much larger clone is one base away.

The method was the immunoSEQ multiplex PCR assay. Approximately 10^5 TCR templates per sample were assayed by the deep sequencing platform. Genomic DNA extracted from sorted T cells was used for TCRbeta CDR3 sequencing. In the paper's pipeline: Clonal analysis of TCRbeta CDR3 data was done in the R programming language. Unstimulated samples were compared with post-reaction CFSE-low samples to define alloreactive CD4+ and CD8+ clones. Alloreactive CD4+ clones were assigned to regulatory or non-regulatory origin by matching sequences to sorted unstimulated Treg and non-Treg repertoires. This immuneACCESS table, as held by TCRdb, lists in-frame sequences with V and J called but not all clones. Of the missing ones, under half trace to an unresolved V gene in checked studies; the others have no known cause. The DNA gave D and trimming, while V, J and clone size come from that table. The sample data list roughly 100,000 clones, and about 92% of these were observed just once. Jointly, the top ten make up around 0.3% of the sample.

Overall study results and their limits: Among mappable alloreactive CD4+ clones, the Treg-derived fraction averaged around 63% with siplizumab versus approximately 27% in control reactions. Siplizumab significantly reduced the cumulative frequency of alloreactive sequences traceable to unstimulated CD4+ memory T cells. Sequences below about 10^-5 frequency were poorly captured, so only a minor fraction of alloreactive clones could be mapped to unstimulated subsets. Unstimulated naive T cells appeared more diverse than memory T cells, and naive cells seemed to contribute substantially to the alloresponse. A naive or memory phenotype could not be assigned to roughly 75-97% of proliferating CD4+ or CD8+ clones. Whether proliferating Tregs from siplizumab cultures were suppressive was not functionally confirmed.

Sorted unstimulated T cells and proliferating T cells recovered from mixed lymphocyte reactions underwent TCRbeta CDR3 sequencing. Fresh whole blood from roughly ten HLA-typed healthy donors was used to isolate PBMCs. As encoded in the germline V gene (reference sequence), CDR1 is GTSNPN while CDR2 is SVGIG. The CDR3 runs 12 residues from the cysteine to the phenylalanine. The retained sequence is limited to the CDR3, 36 bases, with the frame set at the first base. The junction carries 10 bases between V and J, which are trimmed by 0 bases and 8 bases respectively. The rearrangement combines TRBV30 with TRBJ1-2; the D gene is possibly TRBD1, with 5 bases matching. Sequencing was performed on CD4+ T cells sorted from blood. This sequence originates from a human donor in good health. Here the CDR3 is given as CAWSVRQRGYTF. DNA sequence: TGTGCCTGGAGTGTACGACAGCGCGGCTACACCTTC. Joined to the reference TRBV30 and TRBJ1-2 proteins, this CDR3 gives the full variable domain: SQTIHQWPATLVQPVGSPLSLECTVEGTSNPNLYWYRQAAGRGLQLLFYSVGIGQISSEVPQNLSASRPQDRQFILSSKKLLLSDSGFYLCAWSVRQRGYTFGSGTRLTVV.